This TCR beta chain was sequenced for a study of shared clonotypes between healthy human individuals. Turning to the study itself: Donors consisted of a couple of women and a few men between 18 and 49.

Unmatched junction bases numbered 2, after V lost 3 bases and J lost 4 bases. CDR1 and CDR2 (germline): SGDLS, YYNGEE. This CDR3 spans 14 amino acids. Assay used: immunoSEQ multiplex PCR; TCRdb lists only in-frame clones, some missing. Of fewer than 1.8 million clones in the sample, approximately 98.5% were seen once. Findings and caveats of the study: Among donors, sharing of clonotypes was expected to be affected by sequencing depth.

About this clone itself: Its target is unknown.

Sequencing was performed on naive CD4+ T cells sorted from blood. Subset of the sample: CD45RA+ positively selected. The chain carries TRBV9 and TRBJ2-1; 9 nucleotides align to TRBD1. This TCR derives from a young man in good health. The CDR3 coding sequence is TGTGCCAGCAGCGGTGGACAGGGGTACAATGAGCAGTTCTTC. Amino acid sequence: CASSGGQGYNEQFF.